This record covers a single T cell receptor (beta chain). No cognate antigen has been identified for it. No much larger clone is present one base from it, and per-base qualities are unavailable. The cohort consisted of 650 to 850 healthy bone marrow donors. At the time of sampling, every cohort member was nominally healthy, though immune exposures that went unrecorded were likely present. The donor tested CMV seronegative, placing the donor among the 352 seronegative members of the cohort. A peripheral blood sample was provided by each donor, and peripheral blood mononuclear cells were used for TCR beta sequencing. Genomic DNA was extracted from the blood cell samples with the Qiagen DNeasy Blood Extraction Kit. The library relied on the immunoSEQ multiplex PCR assay. For the multiplex PCR, a mixture combining 60 forward primers for TCR Vbeta segments and 13 reverse primers for TCR Jbeta segments was used. The CDR3 region of rearranged TCR beta genes was amplified from genomic DNA with a multiplex PCR assay. The Illumina HiSeq System was used to sequence the amplified TCR beta libraries as 87-base-pair reads. The paper's processing steps were these. A later analysis counted some 80 million unique TCR beta chains across the 550 to 750 repertoires, and 9.5 million to 11 million of these chains were shared by at least two donors. A nearest-neighbor algorithm error-corrected the raw reads and collapsed the reads into unique sequences, merging closely related sequences to remove PCR and sequencing errors. V, D and J gene segments were assigned by aligning CDR3 sequences to IMGT reference sequences. For a sequence to be retained, a match of at least six nucleotides to both a V gene segment and a J gene segment was required. A rearrangement counted as productive if the CDR3 had no stop codons and remained in frame with V and J, and every other rearrangement counted as non-productive. Following IMGT convention, CDR3 was defined as the stretch from the second conserved V-encoded cysteine to the conserved J-encoded phenylalanine. Sequences without an unambiguous match to a single V gene segment were excluded from the earlier analysis of about 600 of the donors. An earlier analysis of almost 600 of the donors classified V segments as functional when productive rearrangements were above 56.7% and as segregating when the standard deviation between donors was above 5%. To diagnose cytomegalovirus status from the catalog of TCR beta chain sequences, a statistical classification framework was built. V and J gene assignment, in a later analysis, came from comparing TCR nucleotide sequences with IMGT/GENE-DB human TR gene sequences. A later analysis assigned CDR3 sequences and most-parsimonious VDJ recombination scenarios with the TCRdist pipeline. In a later analysis, each TCR beta chain was defined by its CDR3 amino acid sequence together with its V-gene family, and reads lacking a unique V-gene family were excluded. As a way to deal with suspected cross-contamination and a sequencing artifact, a later analysis dropped hundreds of nucleotide sequences that were highly shared and had low generation probability. For each public chain, a later analysis derived a clonal expansion index from normalized ranks of inferred template counts within each repertoire. In a later analysis, generation probabilities were computed with a VDJ recombination model fitted to out-of-frame rearrangements, and the resulting probabilities were checked against IGoR. In a later analysis, hypergeometric tests were used to score TCR-TCR, TCR-HLA and TCR-CMV co-occurrence, with a repertoire-size bias correction applied to TCR pairs. A later analysis estimated false discovery rates by permuting HLA or CMV assignments 20 times. In a later analysis, co-occurring TCRs were grouped using DBSCAN, and TCRdist sequence similarity was added for clustering within HLA-allele-positive subsets. Co-occurrence clustering excluded repertoires with fewer than 30,000 or more than 120,000 public chains, plus five with anomalous nucleotide sharing. TCRdb mirrors the immuneACCESS table, restricted to in-frame sequences. Some clones are absent from its copies; in checked studies, under half trace to an unresolved V gene, and the reason for the others is unknown. Clone size and the V and J calls come from that table; the DNA yielded D and trimming. The sample table shows 150,000 to 200,000 clones, and roughly 80% are seen once. The leading ten clones occupy roughly 1.9% of the sample.

The CDR3 starts with the cysteine, ends with the phenylalanine, and has 17 residues. Only the CDR3 part of the read is kept: 51 bases, read in frame from the first base. The germline V gene encodes CDR1 LGHNA and CDR2 YNFKEQ. Ends trimmed: V by 3 bases, J by 4 bases; bases unmatched to a gene: 5. The sample originates from a study of cytomegalovirus exposure and HLA in healthy donors (dated by TCRdb to 2015 to 2018). About the study as a whole: According to an earlier analysis of around 600 of the donors, about 180 million T cells yielded over 90 million unique TCR beta sequences and 276 Gb of sequence data. Genome-wide SNP genotypes for about 65% of the roughly 670 donors were used in a later genetic analysis, which treated that subset as a discovery cohort. A later analysis re-analyzed previously published TCR beta repertoires from approximately 700 donors and added high-resolution HLA genotyping to study TCR occurrence patterns. A separate validation cohort of about 110 different subjects was used in addition to the 666-subject first cohort. Among 300 to 500 genotyped donors of the cohort, an average of around 250,000 unique TCR beta nucleotide sequences was sequenced per donor, of which approximately 19% were non-productive. Because of strong linkage in the cohort, four or five DR-DQ haplotypes were treated as single units for association and clustering. Of the roughly 390 genotyped donors, approximately 80% fell in the genetic ancestry cluster associated with self-reported Caucasian donors. The T cell repertoires of some 670 subjects were profiled by immunosequencing and related to cytomegalovirus serostatus. Class I and class II HLA loci were covered by the typing at four-digit resolution. The study aimed to test whether signatures of past pathogen exposure could be identified by cataloging public T cell receptors. The study combined high-throughput TCR immunosequencing, statistical association of individual TCRs with disease status, and machine learning to predict cytomegalovirus infection status. The number of donors typed differed by locus, with 629-630 for A, B, C, DRB1 and DQB1, roughly 520 for DQA1, about 610 for DPA1, and around 430 for DPB1. An early release covering 500 to 750 HLA-typed donors comprised around 300 gigabases of sequencing data and some 79 million unique TCR sequences. Every repertoire in the discovery cohort had been generated on one and the same sequencing platform. An earlier analysis of approximately 580 of the donors used high-throughput TCR beta sequencing to judge whether each TCR beta V gene segment behaved as functional or pseudogenic. In the later analysis, no new phenotypic data were used to find candidate immune exposures; instead, reliance was placed on TCR beta sequences and their occurrence across donors. Donor age, sex, ethnicity and CMV serostatus were compiled alongside the repertoire data. Findings and caveats that apply to the study as a whole: Some IMGT-functional V segments, including TRBV6-2 and TRBV6-3, could not be told apart with the 87-base-pair reads, so those segments were excluded. Because counts were too low, roughly 16 rarely observed V segments, including chromosome 9 orphons, were excluded from the earlier analysis of 587 of the donors. V-gene and J-gene trimming of TCR beta chains was associated with a missense DCLRE1C variant in a later genetic analysis, and the association was replicated in an independent cohort. Specific HLA alleles were associated with about 17,000 TCR beta sequences at a false discovery rate of 0.05 in a later analysis. According to a later analysis, parvovirus B19, influenza, CMV and Epstein-Barr virus appeared linked to several top co-occurrence clusters. Because some donors lacked HLA typing at each locus, the association tests relied only on the typed subset. The classifier was reported to diagnose cytomegalovirus status with high specificity and sensitivity in both the original and validation cohorts. It was suggested by the authors that the approach could potentially be generalized to other disease states and immunological phenotypes. Sequencing depth was assumed to be roughly uniform across donors in the presence/absence analyses, though that assumption may not hold. While some public TCRs were present in many individuals, most TCR sequences turned up only very rarely across donors. A group of highly shared sequence variants was considered likely to be a technical artifact of the sequencing pipeline. In a later analysis, the rate of TCR association differed among HLA loci, with DRB1 alleles having the most associated TCRs and HLA-C alleles having the fewest. Broadly in line with IMGT annotations, most TCR beta V segments showed up in productive rearrangements about 90% or about 30% of the time in an earlier analysis of approximately 640 of the donors. A further reported finding was that TCR beta sequences accurately predicted the HLA-A and HLA-B alleles for most subjects in the first cohort. In vitro tests confirmed that a few of the cytomegalovirus-associated TCR beta chains recognize cytomegalovirus antigens. A total of 150 to 200 TCR beta chains were listed by the study as associated with cytomegalovirus. Correlated functional status among segregating V segments might reflect linkage disequilibrium, but an unknown experimental factor could not be ruled out. According to a later genetic analysis, donors in an Asian-associated ancestry cluster had fewer N-insertions in productive TCRs than the approximately 670-donor mean. When HLA alleles, especially DR and DQ, strongly co-occurred, attributing TCR associations to individual alleles was difficult. Immune exposure information for the cohort was limited to CMV serostatus. Most CMV-associated TCR beta chains appeared to be HLA-restricted in a later analysis, and the HLA associations seemed to be driven largely by CMV exposure. Compared with equally common non-associated chains, HLA-associated TCR beta chains in a later analysis were more clonally expanded and had lower generation probabilities. Only TCR beta chains were sequenced in this cohort, and the absence of alpha or paired-chain data limited detectable features.

The receptor was isolated from a female donor in good health and CMV-seronegative. The sequence links TRBV4-2 to TRBJ2-5, with 16 bases in between that match TRBD2. Sequencing was carried out using PBMCs. The sequenced DNA: TGTGCCAGCAGCCAGGGGACTAGCGGGGGGGCGAGAGAGACCCAGTACTTC. This yields the protein CASSQGTSGGARETQYF.